This TCR beta chain was retrieved from a study of T cells after yellow fever vaccination. This CDR3 has 14 residues. With 5 bases removed from V and 6 bases from J, the gap between germline ends came to 19 bases. Per germline, CDR1 DFQATT and CDR2 SNEGSKA (reference sequence). Each CDR3 protein is one row after TCRdb ran MiXCR on the 5' RACE reads. The sample includes some 68,000 distinct CDR3 sequences, approximately 6.1% of them seen just once. This clonotype turned up a few times. Here the sequenced sample was CD8+ T cells sorted from PBMCs, taken around 45 days after the first yellow fever vaccination. This chain connects TRBV20-1 to TRBJ1-1, with D perhaps TRBD1 (5 bases). The receptor comes from a man aged 18 to 35 who received the YFV17D yellow fever vaccine. The CDR3 DNA sequence: TGCAGTGCTCCCTCCGGAAGGGGCCTATCTGAAGCTTTCTTT. This codes for CSAPSGRGLSEAFF.